This T cell receptor beta chain was profiled in a study of blood T cell repertoires in COVID-19 (dated by TCRdb to 2018 to 2021). In the study overall: Samples from collaborators originated in the United States, Italy and Spain and spanned both the acute and convalescent phases of COVID-19. The material from the prospective study consisted of cDNA or gDNA derived from T cells, B-cell-depleted T cells, or PBMCs. Subjects who had been exposed to COVID-19, were actively infected with it, or had recovered from it provided the deeply sampled blood TCRbeta repertoires that made up the dataset. The repertoires were made available in a free public database intended to serve as a resource for research on the immune response to SARS-CoV-2. Samples came from the ongoing ImmuneRACE study (first 160 participants) plus 1,254 subjects from 6 global collaborators. The sample metadata nearly always contained a de-identified subject ID, COVID-19 status, age in years and sex. Where available, HLA class I and class II types were obtained from metadata supplied by the sample provider rather than from assay-based typing.

Collaborating institutions collected whole blood in K2EDTA tubes following their own protocols. Collaborator samples were shipped for TCRbeta analysis as frozen whole blood, isolated PBMCs, or DNA extracted from either sample type. This clone has a single count. It has no known antigen specificity. Base qualities were left out, and no much larger clone turns up one base away. Looking up the germline V gene yields CDR1 LGHNA and CDR2 YNFKEQ. V ends up 4 bases short and J 0 bases short, with an unmatched junction base count of 14. The CDR3 numbers 19 residues from cysteine through phenylalanine. Only the CDR3 region is kept as DNA, spanning 57 bases read in frame from base 1. TCRbeta CDR3 regions were amplified from genomic DNA using the immunoSEQ Assay, a bias-controlled multiplex PCR. In the paper's pipeline: The number of nucleated cells in each sample was estimated by amplification of reference gene primers within the assay. To quantify the absolute abundance of each unique TCRbeta CDR3 rearrangement, sequence reads were collapsed and filtered. For each sample, productive Simpson clonality was calculated as the square root of Simpson's diversity index across productive rearrangements. The clones in this table, taken by TCRdb from immuneACCESS, are in-frame only. Not every clone is retained; where verified, under half of the shortfall comes from an unresolved V gene, and the cause of the rest is unknown. V and J calls and clone size come straight from that table; D and trimming were deduced from the DNA. The sample includes around 500,000 clones, with 70% to 90% observed a single time. Approximately 2.9% of the sample goes to the ten largest clones.

The study at large found these results: Clinical and demographic metadata were provided uncurated, with the amount varying by source and participant.

This TCR was sampled from a human donor in a cohort sampled during active COVID-19. Material: peripheral blood. The V gene is TRBV4-2 and the J gene is TRBJ2-2; TRBD2 agrees with 7 junctional bases. Read as DNA, the sequence is TGTGCCAGCAGCCGAAAGATTGGCGGGGGACCTTCGAACACCGGGGAGCTGTTTTTT. Its translation reads: CASSRKIGGGPSNTGELFF.